A selection of T cell receptor beta chains follows, all from one sample in a study of T-cell memory formation after mild COVID-19. TCRdb reprocessed the 5' RACE reads via MiXCR and lists one record per CDR3 protein. Of about 560,000 distinct CDR3 sequences listed, 20% to 25% are singletons. Sequenced input: PBMCs or a T cell subset sorted from them (not recorded which). These receptors were taken from an adult woman who had mild COVID-19 (a few samples of this study predate the infection). Cell type and time point are not known. Each CDR3 is given with its conserved first and last residue. Clone size, where shown, is once, few, many, or a class for clones that have expanded.

v_gene: TRBV24-1
j_gene: TRBJ2-2
abundance: few
CDR3aa: CATTKNTGELFF

v_gene: TRBV7-3
j_gene: TRBJ2-6
abundance: .
CDR3aa: CASSPPGAEGANVLTF

v_gene: TRBV12-3/TRBV12-4
j_gene: TRBJ2-3
abundance: many
CDR3aa: CASSLEALSTDTQYF

v_gene: TRBV6-1
j_gene: TRBJ1-1
abundance: .
CDR3aa: CASFRLTHTEAFF

v_gene: TRBV2
j_gene: TRBJ1-1
abundance: .
CDR3aa: CASSEWGEDTEAFF

v_gene: TRBV7-9
j_gene: TRBJ1-1
abundance: few
CDR3aa: CASSPPDRNTEAFF

v_gene: TRBV7-3
j_gene: TRBJ2-1
abundance: .
CDR3aa: CASGPTSGEYNEQFF

v_gene: TRBV19
j_gene: TRBJ2-1
abundance: few
CDR3aa: CASSIGLAGHNEQFF

v_gene: TRBV19
j_gene: TRBJ2-2
abundance: .
CDR3aa: CASRGTSWTGELFF

v_gene: TRBV5-5
j_gene: TRBJ2-4
abundance: many
CDR3aa: CASSLNGAAVAKNIQYF

v_gene: TRBV7-2
j_gene: TRBJ1-5
abundance: .
CDR3aa: CASSLALAGYQPQHF

v_gene: TRBV29-1
j_gene: TRBJ2-1
abundance: .
CDR3aa: CSVGTSPTGNEQFF

v_gene: TRBV20-1
j_gene: TRBJ2-1
abundance: .
CDR3aa: CSARDPWGAYNEQFF

v_gene: TRBV30
j_gene: TRBJ1-1
abundance: few
CDR3aa: CAWSELTPNTEAFF

v_gene: TRBV6-1
j_gene: TRBJ1-1
abundance: .
CDR3aa: CASSESTGTGVNTEAFF

v_gene: TRBV12-3/TRBV12-4
j_gene: TRBJ1-1
abundance: .
CDR3aa: CASESVLNTEAFF

v_gene: TRBV25-1
j_gene: TRBJ1-2
abundance: few
CDR3aa: CASSGQNYGYTF

v_gene: TRBV29-1
j_gene: TRBJ2-7
abundance: .
CDR3aa: CSVEVGASGPYEQYF

v_gene: TRBV24-1
j_gene: TRBJ1-1
abundance: few
CDR3aa: CATGMPGISEAFF

v_gene: TRBV5-1
j_gene: TRBJ1-1
abundance: .
CDR3aa: CASSLRSPGTEAFF

v_gene: TRBV6-1
j_gene: TRBJ2-1
abundance: few
CDR3aa: CASMVLRRASYNEQFF

v_gene: TRBV5-1
j_gene: TRBJ2-1
abundance: many
CDR3aa: CASSLGEGNEQFF

v_gene: TRBV28
j_gene: TRBJ2-7
abundance: .
CDR3aa: CASSLARTKQYF

v_gene: TRBV7-9
j_gene: TRBJ2-3
abundance: .
CDR3aa: CASSTPPGQGRTDTQYF

v_gene: TRBV7-2
j_gene: TRBJ2-1
abundance: few
CDR3aa: CATTRGRSYNEQFF

v_gene: TRBV4-1
j_gene: TRBJ1-2
abundance: few
CDR3aa: CASSHLGEDPNYGYTF

v_gene: TRBV7-3
j_gene: TRBJ1-6
abundance: .
CDR3aa: CASSPGTPGQGPLHF

v_gene: TRBV6-6
j_gene: TRBJ1-4
abundance: .
CDR3aa: CASSDDRNEKLFF

v_gene: TRBV30
j_gene: TRBJ2-5
abundance: .
CDR3aa: CAWSVHPLSETQYF

v_gene: TRBV6-5
j_gene: TRBJ1-2
abundance: .
CDR3aa: CASSYEGLGGYTF

v_gene: TRBV7-7
j_gene: TRBJ2-3
abundance: many
CDR3aa: CASSSGQGTGTQYF

v_gene: TRBV7-8
j_gene: TRBJ2-1
abundance: .
CDR3aa: CASSPNRWLAGGLNNEQFF

v_gene: TRBV7-8
j_gene: TRBJ2-2
abundance: few
CDR3aa: CASSLINTGELFF

v_gene: TRBV12-3/TRBV12-4
j_gene: TRBJ2-1
abundance: .
CDR3aa: CASSPRDRDLDEQFF

v_gene: TRBV7-9
j_gene: TRBJ2-1
abundance: .
CDR3aa: CASIYTGTGMNEQFF

v_gene: TRBV29-1
j_gene: TRBJ2-7
abundance: .
CDR3aa: CSGLAGAYEQYF

v_gene: TRBV6-5
j_gene: TRBJ1-5
abundance: .
CDR3aa: CASTPPVGQPQHF

v_gene: TRBV12-3/TRBV12-4
j_gene: TRBJ1-2
abundance: .
CDR3aa: CASSSGQLHGYTF

v_gene: TRBV20-1
j_gene: TRBJ1-2
abundance: .
CDR3aa: CSITTALYGYTF

v_gene: TRBV7-9
j_gene: TRBJ2-5
abundance: .
CDR3aa: CASSLREGRETQYF

v_gene: TRBV11-2
j_gene: TRBJ2-1
abundance: .
CDR3aa: CASSRPQGDEQFF

v_gene: TRBV11-3
j_gene: TRBJ1-2
abundance: .
CDR3aa: CASSLGRGANYGYTF

v_gene: TRBV7-9
j_gene: TRBJ1-1
abundance: .
CDR3aa: CASSSSLDRPNTEAFF

v_gene: TRBV6-1
j_gene: TRBJ1-5
abundance: few
CDR3aa: CASSPTTDPQHF

v_gene: TRBV12-3/TRBV12-4
j_gene: TRBJ1-2
abundance: .
CDR3aa: CASRKEVSENYGYTF

v_gene: TRBV15
j_gene: TRBJ1-2
abundance: .
CDR3aa: CATSSIGLGYTF

v_gene: TRBV5-6
j_gene: TRBJ2-1
abundance: .
CDR3aa: CASSLEFLSGGDNEQFF

v_gene: TRBV7-2
j_gene: TRBJ1-1
abundance: many
CDR3aa: CASSPNRGNTEAFF

v_gene: TRBV7-2
j_gene: TRBJ2-3
abundance: few
CDR3aa: CASSFSVDTDTQYF

v_gene: TRBV12-3/TRBV12-4
j_gene: TRBJ2-1
abundance: .
CDR3aa: CASTPQGRLQFF

v_gene: TRBV7-3
j_gene: TRBJ2-1
abundance: once
CDR3aa: CASSLVGLPGTPYNEQFF

v_gene: TRBV24-1
j_gene: TRBJ2-1
abundance: .
CDR3aa: CATSGAGAGVSYNEQFF

v_gene: TRBV7-9
j_gene: TRBJ2-7
abundance: many
CDR3aa: CASSRGGEQYF

v_gene: TRBV12-3/TRBV12-4
j_gene: TRBJ2-7
abundance: once
CDR3aa: CASRRQGKTYEQYF

v_gene: TRBV5-6
j_gene: TRBJ1-2
abundance: few
CDR3aa: CASSRTGDYGYTF